The rows below give T cell receptor beta chains drawn from one sample of a study of T cells after yellow fever vaccination. MiXCR, applied by TCRdb to the 5' RACE reads, yields one record per CDR3 protein. This sample has a few hundred thousand distinct CDR3 sequences; roughly 6.8% occur once, and the top ten carry about 1%. This sample comprised CD4+ T cells sorted from PBMCs, obtained on the day of the yellow fever booster vaccination. The receptors come from a man aged 30 to 39 who received the YFV17D yellow fever vaccine. CDR3s include the opening cysteine and the closing phenylalanine or tryptophan. The D gene is left open where the match is weak. Only some rows state a clone size, as once, few, many or a class for expanded clones.

cdr3_length	j_call	clone_size	v_call	d_call	cdr3_aa	cdr3_nt
15	TRBJ2-7	few	TRBV28	TRBD2	CASSLGTSGIRLQYF	TGTGCCAGCAGTTTAGGGACTAGCGGGATTAGATTGCAGTACTTC
16	TRBJ2-2	.	TRBV5-4	TRBD1	CASSLGGDRGTGELFF	TGTGCCAGCAGCTTGGGAGGGGACAGGGGGACCGGGGAGCTGTTTTTT
16	TRBJ2-5	many	TRBV7-2	TRBD2	CASSLWTRTGQETQYF	TGTGCCAGCAGCCTTTGGACTAGGACGGGCCAAGAGACCCAGTACTTC
15	TRBJ2-6	many	TRBV5-1	.	CASYGTASGANVLTF	TGCGCCAGCTATGGGACCGCCTCTGGGGCCAACGTCCTGACTTTC
15	TRBJ2-7	.	TRBV2	.	CASRFQTASPYEQYF	TGTGCCAGCAGGTTTCAAACCGCTAGCCCCTACGAGCAGTACTTC
16	TRBJ2-1	many	TRBV20-1	TRBD2	CSARDQTSANYNEQFF	TGCAGTGCTAGAGACCAAACTAGCGCTAACTACAATGAGCAGTTCTTC
16	TRBJ2-2	many	TRBV4-2	.	CASSQEGGFAAGELFF	TGTGCCAGCAGCCAAGAAGGGGGGTTTGCTGCCGGGGAGCTGTTTTTT
15	TRBJ2-7	many	TRBV28	TRBD1	CASSPFPRGKYEQYF	TGTGCCAGCAGCCCGTTTCCCAGGGGGAAGTACGAGCAGTACTTC
15	TRBJ2-3	few	TRBV5-4	TRBD2	CASSPSGRWADTQYF	TGTGCCAGCAGTCCTAGCGGGAGATGGGCAGATACGCAGTATTTT
15	TRBJ2-7	.	TRBV7-6	.	CASSLVLASNDEQYF	TGTGCCAGCAGCTTAGTCTTAGCGAGCAACGACGAGCAGTACTTC
14	TRBJ2-7	.	TRBV5-1	TRBD1	CASSGGTGPYEQYF	TGCGCCAGCAGCGGTGGGACAGGGCCCTACGAGCAGTACTTC
13	TRBJ2-7	.	TRBV27	TRBD1	CASTRDSTYEQYF	TGTGCCAGCACCCGGGACAGTACCTACGAGCAGTACTTC
15	TRBJ2-2	.	TRBV30	TRBD2	CAWSVGLAGVGELFF	TGTGCCTGGAGTGTAGGGCTAGCGGGAGTCGGGGAGCTGTTTTTT
14	TRBJ2-7	many	TRBV6-1	TRBD2	CASSPLGGSYEQYF	TGTGCCAGCAGTCCCCTGGGGGGGTCCTACGAGCAGTACTTC
12	TRBJ2-1	.	TRBV11-1	.	CASSHTHNEQFF	TGTGCCAGCAGCCACACCCACAATGAGCAGTTCTTC
15	TRBJ2-1	many	TRBV20-1	.	CSARVPGTGSAEQFF	TGCAGTGCTAGAGTTCCCGGGACTGGATCCGCGGAGCAGTTCTTC
18	TRBJ2-1	few	TRBV10-2	TRBD2	CASRTGWASGGSYNEQFF	TGCGCCAGCAGGACAGGGTGGGCTAGCGGGGGCTCCTACAATGAGCAGTTCTTC
18	TRBJ2-2	.	TRBV20-1	TRBD2	CSARDRDRLAGRNGELFF	TGCAGTGCTAGAGATCGGGATCGACTAGCGGGACGGAACGGGGAGCTGTTTTTT
12	TRBJ1-2	few	TRBV29-1	.	CSVGVSEYGYTF	TGCAGCGTTGGGGTCAGCGAGTATGGCTACACCTTC
14	TRBJ2-1	many	TRBV7-9	.	CASSLGSGNNEQFF	TGTGCCAGCAGCTTAGGTTCCGGGAACAATGAGCAGTTCTTC